Listed below are T cell receptor beta chains from one sample, sequenced in a study of human T cells and chemical hapten exposure. MiXCR, applied by TCRdb to the RACE reads, yields one record per CDR3 protein. The table records some 400,000 distinct CDR3 sequences, 4% to 5.5% of them present only once. This specimen consisted of whole blood, obtained in connection with sensitization to the hapten diphenylcyclopropenone (DPC). Receptors were obtained from a woman in her fifties or sixties with alopecia areata. Some clones in this sample may be carry-over from other donors' samples. Both conserved end residues are part of each CDR3. D genes are given only for firm matches. The size entry is marked missing in some rows and otherwise reads once, few, many or a size class.

clone_size | d_call | j_call | v_call | cdr3_nt | cdr3_aa
many | . | TRBJ2-1 | TRBV12-3/TRBV12-4 | TGTGCCAGCAGTTTGACAAACCTTGGCCATGAGCAGTTCTTC | CASSLTNLGHEQFF
. | TRBD1 | TRBJ1-1 | TRBV24-1 | TGTGCCACCAGTGATTTCCGTCCCACAGGGGAAACTGAAGCTTTCTTT | CATSDFRPTGETEAFF
many | TRBD1 | TRBJ2-1 | TRBV6-2/TRBV6-3 | TGTGCCAGCAGTCCCACAGGGGCCCATGAGCAGTTCTTC | CASSPTGAHEQFF
many | . | TRBJ1-3 | TRBV7-2 | TGTGCCAGCAGGGTAGCATCCGGAAACACCATATATTTT | CASRVASGNTIYF
many | TRBD2 | TRBJ2-1 | TRBV4-2 | TGTGCCAGCAGCCCCGGGGCTAGCGGGACTTACAATGAGCAGTTCTTC | CASSPGASGTYNEQFF
many | TRBD2 | TRBJ2-2 | TRBV4-3 | TGCGCCAGCAGCCCCGAACGGCGGGAGAGCACCGGGGAGCTGTTTTTT | CASSPERRESTGELFF
. | . | TRBJ1-2 | TRBV20-1 | TGCAGTGCTCCGGCCGAGTTTGACTATGGCTACACCTTC | CSAPAEFDYGYTF
. | TRBD1 | TRBJ1-4 | TRBV7-9 | TGTGCCAGCAGCCCCCAGGGGGTTGGGCCGAATGAAAAACTGTTTTTT | CASSPQGVGPNEKLFF
many | . | TRBJ1-3 | TRBV10-3 | TGTGCCATCATGCCGGCAGCGGACTCTGGAAACACCATATATTTT | CAIMPAADSGNTIYF
few | . | TRBJ2-3 | TRBV7-2 | TGTGCCAGCAGCTTAGTTTTCGGGAGTGCCACAGATACGCAGTATTTT | CASSLVFGSATDTQYF
many | . | TRBJ1-2 | TRBV6-5 | TGTGCCAGCAGCACTCCCCCCTATGGCTACACCTTC | CASSTPPYGYTF
. | TRBD1 | TRBJ1-2 | TRBV29-1 | TGCAGCGTTGAAGATCGGCAGGGGGCTAACTATGGCTACACCTTC | CSVEDRQGANYGYTF
many | . | TRBJ1-2 | TRBV24-1 | TGTGCCACCAGTGACTCAGCGACAGCTCAGGGGCCATATTATGGCTACACCTTC | CATSDSATAQGPYYGYTF
many | . | TRBJ2-2 | TRBV10-3 | TGTGCCATCAGTGCAAGTGGGGCCGGGGAGCTGTTTTTT | CAISASGAGELFF
. | . | TRBJ2-1 | TRBV5-1 | TGCGCCAGCAGCTTGGAACTAGCCGAGGGGAATGAGCAGTTCTTC | CASSLELAEGNEQFF
few | . | TRBJ1-2 | TRBV6-5 | TGTGCCAGCAGTTATCTGCCAGCCAAGCTCTATGGCTACACCTTC | CASSYLPAKLYGYTF
many | TRBD1 | TRBJ2-7 | TRBV5-6 | TGTGCCAGCAGCCAGGAGGACAGGGCCCACGAGCAGTACTTC | CASSQEDRAHEQYF
many | . | TRBJ1-5 | TRBV6-1 | TGTGCCAGCAGTGGTGCGGGGGGCAATCAGCCCCAGCATTTT | CASSGAGGNQPQHF
few | . | TRBJ1-6 | TRBV2 | TGTGCCAGCATTGCAGAACATAATTCACCCCTCCACTTT | CASIAEHNSPLHF
many | . | TRBJ1-1 | TRBV5-1 | TGCGCCAGCAGTCCGGAGGGTTTGGGCCAAGACACTGAAGCTTTCTTT | CASSPEGLGQDTEAFF
many | . | TRBJ1-1 | TRBV6-1 | TGTGCCAGCATAACCTTTTTAGGGGACACTGAAGCTTTCTTT | CASITFLGDTEAFF
. | . | TRBJ1-1 | TRBV5-4 | TGTGCCAGCAGCTTCTATGCCGAGGACACTGAAGCTTTCTTT | CASSFYAEDTEAFF
. | . | TRBJ1-4 | TRBV6-1 | TGTGCCAGCAGTGAATCCGACGGCTGGATAAATGAAAAACTGTTTTTT | CASSESDGWINEKLFF
few | . | TRBJ2-5 | TRBV5-1 | TGCGCCAGCAGCTTGGCCGAGCTAAGGACAGCCCCGACCCAGTACTTC | CASSLAELRTAPTQYF
many | . | TRBJ2-7 | TRBV4-1 | TGCGCCAGCAGCCAAGGACTTTCCTACGAGCAGTACTTC | CASSQGLSYEQYF
few | TRBD1 | TRBJ1-2 | TRBV19 | TGTGCCAGTAGTTGGCGGCAGGGGGGGAACTATGGCTACACCTTC | CASSWRQGGNYGYTF
many | . | TRBJ2-7 | TRBV7-8 | TGTGCCAGCAGCAATCCGGGACGGACTAACCACTACGAGCAGTACTTC | CASSNPGRTNHYEQYF
. | . | TRBJ2-5 | TRBV24-1 | TGTGCCACCAGTTCGGGACTCTTCAAACAAGAGACCCAGTACTTC | CATSSGLFKQETQYF
. | TRBD1 | TRBJ2-3 | TRBV29-1 | TGCAGCGTTGAAGCGGGACAGGGTGCAGATACGCAGTATTTT | CSVEAGQGADTQYF
many | . | TRBJ1-6 | TRBV2 | TGTGCCAGCAGTGAGGTTGAAGTTGGACACTCACCCCTCCACTTT | CASSEVEVGHSPLHF
many | . | TRBJ2-7 | TRBV7-2 | TGTGCCAGCAGCATCCCGGGACTCGCCTACGAGCAGTACTTC | CASSIPGLAYEQYF
many | . | TRBJ2-5 | TRBV20-1 | TGCAGTGCTAGATCTCTATCCCAAGAGACCCAGTACTTC | CSARSLSQETQYF
many | TRBD1 | TRBJ2-7 | TRBV10-3 | TGTGCCATCAGTGACCCGACAGGGGGCCCCTACGAGCAGTACTTC | CAISDPTGGPYEQYF